These 2 T cell receptor beta chains were sequenced from one sample in a study of blood T cell repertoires in COVID-19. Here immunoSEQ multiplex PCR was the method, and the copy in TCRdb shows in-frame clones only, minus some. The table includes roughly 170,000 clones, over 70% detected once. Sequenced sample: PBMCs or T cells enriched from blood (not recorded which). These receptors came from a woman aged 50 to 65 in a cohort exposed to, infected with or recovered from COVID-19 (not recorded which).

The chain carries TRBV7-2 and TRBJ2-1; 8 nucleotides line up with TRBD2. This CDR3 region has 14 residues. Trimming took 8 bases from V and 4 from J; bases not matched to a gene: 7. Germline lookup yields CDR1 SGHTA and CDR2 FQGNSA. The DNA for the CDR3 is TGTGCCAGCCGTGAGACTAGCGAATACAATGAGCAGTTCTTC. It codes for CASRETSEYNEQFF. Full variable domain (missing parts from reference TRBV7-2 and TRBJ2-1): GAGVSQSPSNKVTEKGKDVELRCDPISGHTALYWYRQSLGQGLEFLIYFQGNSAPDKSGLPSDRFSAERTGGSVSTLTIQRTQQEDSAVYLCASRETSEYNEQFFGPGTRLTVL.

V usage is TRBV6-5 and J usage is TRBJ2-7; TRBD1 matches 9 bases. The J segment lost 3 bases and the V segment lost 5 bases, leaving 5 bases of the junction unmatched. CDR1 and CDR2 (germline): MNHEY, SVGAGI. The CDR3 sequence is 14 residues long. Here the CDR3 reads CASSTRTGDYEQYF. Written as DNA, the CDR3 is TGTGCCAGCAGTACCAGGACAGGGGACTACGAGCAGTACTTC.